The 2 T cell receptor beta chains reported below all come from one sample, sequenced in a study of long-term antiretroviral therapy in people with HIV. Sequencing relied on immunoSEQ assay v3.0, run at survey level. Profiling relied on immunoSEQ multiplex PCR, and the TCRdb table lists in-frame clones only, not all of them. The sample holds some 22,000 clones, around four fifths seen once. The sample in question was unsorted PBMCs, obtained approximately 4 years after starting antiretroviral therapy. The receptors were gathered from a young man with HIV.

The chain has TRBV27 and TRBJ2-7; TRBD2 aligns across 9 bases. The CDR3 has 13 amino acids. Trimming took 7 bases from V and 4 from J; bases not matched to a gene: 5. Germline V CDR1 and CDR2: MNHEY, SMNVEV (reference sequence). The CDR3 DNA reads TGTGCCAGCAAGAGCGGGGGGTCGTACGAGCAGTACTTC. It encodes CASKSGGSYEQYF.

The V and J genes are TRBV5-1 and TRBJ2-5, with D maybe TRBD1 (5 bases). From germline, CDR1 is SGHRS and CDR2 YFSETQ. V was shortened by 4 bases and J by 4 bases, with 17 bases between the two germline ends. The CDR3 runs 15 residues. CDR3 protein: CASSVGWGRVETQYF. The CDR3 DNA reads as TGCGCCAGCAGCGTTGGATGGGGCAGGGTAGAGACCCAGTACTTC.